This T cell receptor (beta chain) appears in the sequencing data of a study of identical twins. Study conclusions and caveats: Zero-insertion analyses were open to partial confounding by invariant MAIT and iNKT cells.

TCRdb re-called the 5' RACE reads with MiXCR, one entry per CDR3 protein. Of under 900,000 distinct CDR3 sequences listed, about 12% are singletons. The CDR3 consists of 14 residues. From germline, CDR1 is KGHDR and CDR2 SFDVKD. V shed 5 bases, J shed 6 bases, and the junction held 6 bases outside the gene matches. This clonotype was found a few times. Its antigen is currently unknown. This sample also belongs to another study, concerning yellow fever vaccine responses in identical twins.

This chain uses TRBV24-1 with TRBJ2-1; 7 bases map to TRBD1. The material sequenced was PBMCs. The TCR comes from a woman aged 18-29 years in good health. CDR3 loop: CATSGGGAGNEQFF. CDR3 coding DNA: TGTGCCACCAGTGGAGGGGGCGCTGGCAATGAGCAGTTCTTC.